These 15 T cell receptor beta chains share one sample of origin, sequenced in a study of blood T cell repertoires in COVID-19. Method: immunoSEQ multiplex PCR; TCRdb's copy keeps in-frame clones and lacks some. The data contain around 250,000 clones, around 84% of them seen just once; the ten biggest clones take up roughly a sixth. Sample: PBMCs or T cells enriched from blood (not recorded which). The receptors originated from a man aged 18-30 years who had recovered from COVID-19.

This chain uses TRBV10-1 with TRBJ2-1; 7 bases fit TRBD1. The germline V gene has CDR1 WNHNN and CDR2 SYGVQD (reference sequence). The J segment lost 7 bases and the V segment lost 4 bases, leaving 7 bases of the junction unmatched. This CDR3 spans 14 amino acids. The CDR3 DNA reads TGCGCCAGCAGTGCCCGACAGGGCCGAAATGAGCAGTTCTTC. It codes for CASSARQGRNEQFF.

This sequence joins TRBV7-9 and TRBJ2-5; D may be TRBD2 (6 bases). The CDR3 is 14 residues long. Deletions cut 5 bases from V and 5 bases from J, with 15 bases between. CDR1 is SEHNR and CDR2 is FQNEAQ in the germline V gene (reference sequence). The CDR3 loop reads CASSHSGSQETQYF. CDR3 in DNA: TGTGCCAGCAGCCATAGCGGATCCCAGGAGACCCAGTACTTC.

The J gene is TRBJ2-7, the V gene TRBV3-1 (or the pseudogene TRBV3-2); a weak D match, TRBD2 (6 bases). The CDR3 covers 14 residues. Germline lookup yields CDR1 LGHDT and CDR2 YNNKEL (reference sequence). V was cut by 4 bases and J by 9 bases, with 19 bases left in between. The CDR3 protein is CASSRGTPQRAQYF. The CDR3 DNA follows: TGTGCCAGCAGCCGCGGGACGCCCCAACGGGCGCAGTACTTC.

This rearrangement joins TRBV7-8 to TRBJ1-5; 8 nucleotides match TRBD1. Germline loops: CDR1 SGHVS, CDR2 FQNEAQ. J gave up 4 bases and V 0 bases, and 5 bases lay outside the gene matches. The CDR3 has 16 amino acids. CDR3: CASSLAPRGPNQPQHF. CDR3 sequence (DNA): TGTGCCAGCAGCTTAGCGCCCAGGGGGCCGAATCAGCCCCAGCATTTT.

The chain recombines TRBV5-1 with TRBJ2-5, with D hard to call. Germline V gene data show CDR1 as SGHRS and CDR2 as YFSETQ. The V end lost 5 bases, the J end lost 0 bases, and 8 bases lay between the germline ends. There are 13 residues in the CDR3. CDR3 nucleotide sequence: TGCGCCAGCAGTTCGGGTCACCAAGAGACCCAGTACTTC. It is translated as CASSSGHQETQYF. The full variable domain, completed using reference TRBV5-1 and TRBJ2-5, is KAGVTQTPRYLIKTRGQQVTLSCSPISGHRSVSWYQQTPGQGLQFLFEYFSETQRNKGNFPGRFSGRQFSNSRSEMNVSTLELGDSALYLCASSSGHQETQYFGPGTRLLVL.

The CDR3 region has the DNA TGTGCCAGTAGTATAGTAGGGGCTGCCTATGGCTACACCTTC. Residues: CASSIVGAAYGYTF. The rearrangement links TRBV19 to TRBJ1-2, with TRBD1 as a possible D gene (5 bases). Per germline, CDR1 LNHDA and CDR2 SQIVND (reference sequence). CDR3 length: 14 amino acids. Trimming took 1 base from V and 4 from J, leaving 10 bases between them.

This sequence joins TRBV6-5 and TRBJ1-4; 9 bases fit TRBD1. The J segment lost 9 bases and the V segment lost 8 bases, leaving 4 bases of the junction unmatched. The germline CDR1 and CDR2 sequences are MNHEY and SVGAGI. The CDR3 is made up of 12 amino acids. Written as DNA, the CDR3 is TGTGCCAGCCGGGACAGGGACAAAAAACTGTTTTTT. Encoded protein: CASRDRDKKLFF.

The J gene is TRBJ1-2, the V gene TRBV14; D is unclear. Germline V gene sequence: CDR1 SGHDN, CDR2 FVKESK. The CDR3 loop spans 15 amino acids. Trimming cost V 1 base and J 3 bases, with 12 bases left between them. The CDR3 DNA is TGTGCCAGCAGCCAAGGCGAGGGAAGGGACTATGGCTACACCTTC. Residues: CASSQGEGRDYGYTF.

In this sample, this clone turned up once. The rearrangement joins TRBV19 to TRBJ1-3; D is uncertain. The CDR3 spans 14 residues. From germline, CDR1 is LNHDA and CDR2 SQIVND (reference sequence). V lost 1 base, J lost 2 bases, and 6 bases lay in between. CDR3 in amino acids: CASSIGTTGNTIYF. The DNA for the CDR3 is TGTGCCAGTAGTATAGGGACTACTGGAAACACCATATATTTT.

V usage is TRBV5-1 and J usage is TRBJ1-2; TRBD1 aligns across 8 bases. The CDR3 covers 16 residues. The ends lost 2 bases at V and 2 bases at J; junction bases unmatched: 8. Germline CDR1 SGHRS, CDR2 YFSETQ. The CDR3 is CASSFGQGRANYGYTF. DNA for the CDR3: TGCGCCAGCAGCTTTGGACAGGGTAGGGCAAACTATGGCTACACCTTC. Variable domain in full (rest from reference TRBV5-1 and TRBJ1-2): KAGVTQTPRYLIKTRGQQVTLSCSPISGHRSVSWYQQTPGQGLQFLFEYFSETQRNKGNFPGRFSGRQFSNSRSEMNVSTLELGDSALYLCASSFGQGRANYGYTFGSGTRLTVV.

The chain has TRBV7-2 and TRBJ2-7; 9 bases are a match to TRBD1. The CDR3 runs 17 residues. Germline V gene lookup returns CDR1 SGHTA and CDR2 FQGNSA. V lost 4 bases and J lost 2; bases outside the gene matches: 12. CDR3 amino acids: CASSSPGEGQGPYEQYF. The CDR3 nucleotides read TGTGCCAGCAGCTCCCCCGGGGAGGGACAGGGCCCCTACGAGCAGTACTTC.

This clone has only a few counts. This chain links TRBV30 with TRBJ1-1, with D perhaps matching TRBD1 (6 bases). The CDR3 spans 13 residues. V lost 5 bases to trimming and J lost 6 bases, with 16 bases between them. Looked up from germline, CDR1 is GTSNPN and CDR2 is SVGIG (reference sequence). DNA of the CDR3: TGTGCCTGGGACCCACAGGGACGGGCTGAAGCTTTCTTT. This codes for CAWDPQGRAEAFF.

The rearrangement links TRBV5-4 to TRBJ2-5; D remains unclear. From germline, CDR1 is SGHNT and CDR2 YYREEE (reference sequence). V was trimmed by 4 bases and J by 0 bases, leaving 13 bases between them. The CDR3 has 15 amino acids. The CDR3 region has the DNA TGTGCCAGCAGCCGATACAATGACAACCAAGAGACCCAGTACTTC. Translation gives CASSRYNDNQETQYF.

The rearrangement uses TRBV28 and TRBJ2-7; 10 bases agree with TRBD2. The CDR3 totals 15 residues. Germline CDR1 reads MDHEN; CDR2 reads SYDVKM. V trimming: 7 bases; J trimming: 5 bases; junction bases outside the gene matches: 11. Written as DNA, the CDR3 is TGTGCCAGCACCATAGGGGCTAGCGGGAGCAACGAGCAGTACTTC. Translating gives CASTIGASGSNEQYF.

V is TRBV6-7 and J is TRBJ2-4, with D maybe TRBD1 (6 bases). TRBV6-7 is an ORF, and what it does is uncertain. This CDR3 comprises 16 residues. V was cut by 1 base and J by 0 bases, with 10 bases left in between. CDR3 bases: TGTGCCAGCAGTTACTATACAGGGTTAGCCAAAAACATTCAGTACTTC. It codes for CASSYYTGLAKNIQYF.